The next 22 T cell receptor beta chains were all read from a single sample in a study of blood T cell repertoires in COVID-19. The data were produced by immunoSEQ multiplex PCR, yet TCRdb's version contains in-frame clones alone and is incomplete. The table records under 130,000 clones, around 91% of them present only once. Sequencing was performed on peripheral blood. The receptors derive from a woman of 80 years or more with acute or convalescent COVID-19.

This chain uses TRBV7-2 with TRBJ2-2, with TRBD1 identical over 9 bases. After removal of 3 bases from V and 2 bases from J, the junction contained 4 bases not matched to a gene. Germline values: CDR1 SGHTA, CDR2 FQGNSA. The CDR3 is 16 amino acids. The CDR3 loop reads CASSFSGQGNTGELFF. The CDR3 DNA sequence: TGTGCCAGCAGCTTTTCGGGACAGGGAAACACCGGGGAGCTGTTTTTT.

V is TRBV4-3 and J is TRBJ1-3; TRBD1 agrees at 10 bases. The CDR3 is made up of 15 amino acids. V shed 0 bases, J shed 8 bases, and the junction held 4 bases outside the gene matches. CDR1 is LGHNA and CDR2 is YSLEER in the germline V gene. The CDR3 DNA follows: TGCGCCAGCAGCCAAGAGGGACAGGGGTCGGACACCATATATTTT. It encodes CASSQEGQGSDTIYF.

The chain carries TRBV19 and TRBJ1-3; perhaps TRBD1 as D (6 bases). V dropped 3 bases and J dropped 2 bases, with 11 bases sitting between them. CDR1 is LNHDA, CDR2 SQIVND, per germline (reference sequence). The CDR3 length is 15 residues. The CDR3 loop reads CASSILSGAGNTIYF. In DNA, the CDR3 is TGTGCCAGTAGTATCTTGTCAGGGGCTGGAAACACCATATATTTT. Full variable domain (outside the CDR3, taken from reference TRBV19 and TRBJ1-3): DGGITQSPKYLFRKEGQNVTLSCEQNLNHDAMYWYRQDPGQGLRLIYYSQIVNDFQKGDIAEGYSVSREKKESFPLTVTSAQKNPTAFYLCASSILSGAGNTIYFGEGSWLTVV.

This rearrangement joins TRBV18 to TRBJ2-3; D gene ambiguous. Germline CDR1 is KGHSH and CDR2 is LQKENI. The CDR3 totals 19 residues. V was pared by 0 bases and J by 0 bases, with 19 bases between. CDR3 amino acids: CASSPPKDPGKPSTDTQYF. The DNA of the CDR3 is TGTGCCAGCTCACCACCAAAGGATCCGGGTAAGCCGAGCACAGATACGCAGTATTTT.

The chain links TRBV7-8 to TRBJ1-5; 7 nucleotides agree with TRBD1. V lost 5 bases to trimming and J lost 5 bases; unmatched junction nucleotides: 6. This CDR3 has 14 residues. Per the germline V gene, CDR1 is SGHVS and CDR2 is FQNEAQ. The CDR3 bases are TGTGCCAGCAGCCCCGGGACAGTCGATCAGCCCCAGCATTTT. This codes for CASSPGTVDQPQHF.

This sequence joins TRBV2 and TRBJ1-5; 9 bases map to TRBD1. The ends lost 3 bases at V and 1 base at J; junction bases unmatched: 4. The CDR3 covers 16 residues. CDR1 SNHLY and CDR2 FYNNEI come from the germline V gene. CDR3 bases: TGTGCCAGCAGTGATCCCGGGACAGGGAGCAATCAGCCCCAGCATTTT. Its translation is CASSDPGTGSNQPQHF.

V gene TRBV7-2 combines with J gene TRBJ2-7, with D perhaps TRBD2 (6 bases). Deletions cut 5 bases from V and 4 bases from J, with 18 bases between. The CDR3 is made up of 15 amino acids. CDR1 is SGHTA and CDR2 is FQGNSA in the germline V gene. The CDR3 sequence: CASSPTLGLAYEQYF. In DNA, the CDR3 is TGTGCCAGCAGCCCTACCCTGGGACTGGCTTACGAGCAGTACTTC.

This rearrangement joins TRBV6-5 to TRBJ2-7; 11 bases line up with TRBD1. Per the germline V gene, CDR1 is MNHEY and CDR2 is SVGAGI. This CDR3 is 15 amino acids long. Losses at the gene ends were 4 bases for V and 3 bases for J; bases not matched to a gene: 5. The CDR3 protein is CASSSTGTGGYEQYF. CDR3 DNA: TGTGCCAGCAGTTCAACCGGGACAGGGGGCTACGAGCAGTACTTC.

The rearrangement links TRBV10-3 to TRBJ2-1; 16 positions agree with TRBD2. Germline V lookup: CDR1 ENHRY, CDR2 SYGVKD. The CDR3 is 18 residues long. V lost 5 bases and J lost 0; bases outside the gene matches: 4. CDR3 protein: CAISSGTSGGASYNEQFF. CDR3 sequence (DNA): TGTGCCATCAGTTCCGGGACTAGCGGGGGGGCCTCCTACAATGAGCAGTTCTTC.

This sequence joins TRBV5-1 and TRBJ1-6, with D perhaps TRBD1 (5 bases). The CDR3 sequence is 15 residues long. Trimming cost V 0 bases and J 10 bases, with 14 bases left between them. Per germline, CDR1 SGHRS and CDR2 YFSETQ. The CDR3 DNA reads TGCGCCAGCAGCTTGGCGGCACCTTGGGGCTCACCCCTCCACTTT. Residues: CASSLAAPWGSPLHF.

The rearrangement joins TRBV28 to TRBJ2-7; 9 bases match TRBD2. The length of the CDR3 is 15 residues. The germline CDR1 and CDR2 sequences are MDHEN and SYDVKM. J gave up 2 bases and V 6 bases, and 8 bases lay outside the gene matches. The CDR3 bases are TGTGCCAGCAGCATGTGGCTAGCGGGACCCTACGAGCAGTACTTC. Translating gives CASSMWLAGPYEQYF.

The CDR3 nucleotides are TGTGCCACTTCCGGACAGGGGAGTCCGAACACCGGGGAGCTGTTTTTT. This translates into CATSGQGSPNTGELFF. The gene calls are TRBV10-3 and TRBJ2-2; 9 bases line up with TRBD1. Germline trimming cut 10 bases from V and 0 bases from J; bases unmatched to any gene: 9. Germline values: CDR1 ENHRY, CDR2 SYGVKD. This CDR3 is 16 amino acids long.

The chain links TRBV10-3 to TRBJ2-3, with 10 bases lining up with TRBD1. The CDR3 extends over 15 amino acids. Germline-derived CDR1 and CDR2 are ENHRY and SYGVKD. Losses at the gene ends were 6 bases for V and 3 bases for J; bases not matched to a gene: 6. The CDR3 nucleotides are TGTGCCATCAGGGAGGACAGGGGGTTGACAGATACGCAGTATTTT. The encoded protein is CAIREDRGLTDTQYF.

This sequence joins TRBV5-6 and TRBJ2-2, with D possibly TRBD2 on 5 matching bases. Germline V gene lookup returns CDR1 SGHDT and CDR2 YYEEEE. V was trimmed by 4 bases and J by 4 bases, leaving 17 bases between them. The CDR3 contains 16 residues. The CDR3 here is CASSPDYGSLTGELFF. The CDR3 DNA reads TGTGCCAGCAGCCCGGATTATGGGAGCCTCACCGGGGAGCTGTTTTTT. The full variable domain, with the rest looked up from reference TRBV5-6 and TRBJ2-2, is DAGVTQSPTHLIKTRGQQVTLRCSPKSGHDTVSWYQQALGQGPQFIFQYYEEEERQRGNFPDRFSGHQFPNYSSELNVNALLLGDSALYLCASSPDYGSLTGELFFGEGSRLTVL.

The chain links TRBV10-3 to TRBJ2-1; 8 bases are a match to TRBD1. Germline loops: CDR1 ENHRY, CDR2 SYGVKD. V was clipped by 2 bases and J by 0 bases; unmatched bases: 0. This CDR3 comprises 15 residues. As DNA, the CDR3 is TGTGCCATCAGTGAGGGACAGGGCTCCTACAATGAGCAGTTCTTC. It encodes CAISEGQGSYNEQFF.

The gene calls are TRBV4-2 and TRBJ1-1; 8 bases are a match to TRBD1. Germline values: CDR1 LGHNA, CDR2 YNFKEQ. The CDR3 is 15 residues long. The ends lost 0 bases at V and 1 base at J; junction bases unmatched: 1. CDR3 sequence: CASSQDDRGNTEAFF. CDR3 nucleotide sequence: TGTGCCAGCAGCCAAGACGACAGGGGGAACACTGAAGCTTTCTTT.

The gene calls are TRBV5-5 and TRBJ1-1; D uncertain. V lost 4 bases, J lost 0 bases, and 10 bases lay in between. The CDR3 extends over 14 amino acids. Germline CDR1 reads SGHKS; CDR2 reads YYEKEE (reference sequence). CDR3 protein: CASSEGNLNTEAFF. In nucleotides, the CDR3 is TGTGCCAGCAGCGAGGGTAATCTGAACACTGAAGCTTTCTTT.

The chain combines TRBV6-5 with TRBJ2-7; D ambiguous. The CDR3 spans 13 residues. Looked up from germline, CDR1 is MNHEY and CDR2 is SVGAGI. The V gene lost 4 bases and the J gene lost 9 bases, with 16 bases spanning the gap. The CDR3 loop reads CASSFDIMGAQYF. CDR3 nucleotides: TGTGCCAGCAGTTTCGACATAATGGGCGCGCAGTACTTC.

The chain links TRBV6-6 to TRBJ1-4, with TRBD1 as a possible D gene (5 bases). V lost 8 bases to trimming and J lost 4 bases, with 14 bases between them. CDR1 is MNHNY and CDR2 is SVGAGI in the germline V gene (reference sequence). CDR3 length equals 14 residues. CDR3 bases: TGTGCCAGCGGGGCAACAGATATTAATGAAAAACTGTTTTTT. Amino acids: CASGATDINEKLFF.

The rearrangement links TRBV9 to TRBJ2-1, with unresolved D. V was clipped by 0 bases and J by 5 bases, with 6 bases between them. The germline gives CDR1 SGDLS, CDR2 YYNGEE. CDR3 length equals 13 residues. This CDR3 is CASSVGQNNEQFF. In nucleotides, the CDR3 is TGTGCCAGCAGCGTAGGGCAGAACAATGAGCAGTTCTTC.

For the CDR3, the DNA is TGTGCCAGCAGCTTAGTATGGGTCGGGGCAGATACGCAGTATTTT. It codes for CASSLVWVGADTQYF. This chain uses TRBV7-8 with TRBJ2-3, with TRBD2 as a possible D gene (5 bases). The CDR3 length is 15 residues. Germline CDR1 and CDR2: SGHVS and FQNEAQ. Trimming took 1 base from V and 4 from J, leaving 12 bases between them. The entire variable domain, with the rest obtained from reference TRBV7-8 and TRBJ2-3, is as follows: GAGVSQSPRYKVAKRGQDVALRCDPISGHVSLFWYQQALGQGPEFLTYFQNEAQLDKSGLPSDRFFAERPEGSVSTLKIQRTQQEDSAVYLCASSLVWVGADTQYFGPGTRLTVL.

The DNA of the CDR3 is TGTGCCTGGAGTGTACCGGGACAGGGAGGGTCTGGAAACACCATATATTTT. Translated, it gives CAWSVPGQGGSGNTIYF. The chain links TRBV30 to TRBJ1-3; TRBD1 aligns across 9 bases. The CDR3 spans 17 residues. In germline, CDR1 is GTSNPN, CDR2 SVGIG (reference sequence). V shed 0 bases and J 1 base; nucleotides not matched to a gene: 7.